The source of this T cell receptor beta chain is a study of blood T cells in healthy people across ages. CDR3 length: 15 amino acids. V trimming: 2 bases; J trimming: 1 base; junction bases outside the gene matches: 3. CDR1 is MNHEY, CDR2 SVGEGT, per germline. General study findings and limits: Long-lived donors had more naive CD4+ cells and higher diversity than aged donors. It was not possible, with unsorted PBMCs, to conclusively compare naive and antigen-experienced cells. One million T cells yielded diversity estimates that were considered underestimates.

Points on this clonotype: What it binds is not known.

For the second PCR, which ran for about 6 to 11 cycles, a sample-barcoded 5' primer and a J-beta primer mix were used. All cDNA molecules were each tagged by a template-switch adaptor with 12 random nucleotides. TCRdb analysed the 5' RACE reads with MiXCR anew, one entry per CDR3 protein. The data hold approximately 1,000,000 distinct CDR3 sequences, with roughly 45% observed a single time. Sequenced input: blood. This chain joins TRBV6-2 or TRBV6-3 and TRBJ1-1, with 8 bases lining up with TRBD1. This TCR came from a woman in her sixties in good health. DNA of the CDR3: TGTGCCAGCAGTTACGCCGGACAGGGGAACACTGAAGCTTTCTTT. This encodes CASSYAGQGNTEAFF.